The present TCR beta chain was sequenced within a study of T cell responses to AZD1222 COVID-19 vaccine (dated by TCRdb to the early 2020s). A note on the overall study: TCR sequencing covered over 230 trial participants: 207 given two doses of AZD1222 and 26 given two doses of MenACWY control vaccine. Trial participants were enrolled by age into subgroups of 18-55, 56-69 and 70-plus years, and around 150, 28 and 57 TCR-sequenced participants, respectively, were included in these subgroups. Study-level results and caveats: In the small 56-69-year group, the increase in depth fell short of significance, most likely because of low power. Nearly half of unique spike-specific TCRs reportedly recognized epitopes outside regions mutated in the B.1.351 and B.1.1.7 variants. The vaccine-associated CD4 TCRs covered the entire spike protein, and the dominant responses fell in regions 160-218 and 743-854. Conclusions about previously exposed vaccinees are limited, since just six or seven AZD1222 recipients were seropositive for SARS-CoV-2 at baseline. After two AZD1222 doses, both the breadth and the depth of spike-specific TCRs were significantly higher than at day 0 and than in MenACWY recipients. Because no day 14 peak-response samples were available, repertoires were characterized only after the peak T cell response. Most participants were white British and females outnumbered males, and the authors suggested that clonal diversity may have been underestimated.

The time point label, read with the paper, signifies: about 28 days (+/-7) after the second vaccine dose. AZD1222 recipients given second doses at about 4 weeks or at about 12 weeks were pooled, since spike-specific TCR depth and breadth were not found to differ between the two schedules. The vaccinee samples were drawn from two UK trials, COV001 and COV002, one of which was a single-blind randomized controlled phase 2/3 trial testing AZD1222 (ChAdOx1 nCoV-19) in healthy adults. For TCRbeta chain sequencing, PBMC samples were collected from trial participants at day 0 and at day 28 after the second dose. For CDR1 and CDR2, the germline V gene lists LGHNA and YNFKEQ. V is shortened by 7 bases, J by 1 base, and the region joining them spans 16 bases. The CDR3, from cysteine to phenylalanine, totals 15 residues. Here the CDR3 DNA is all that survives: 45 bases in frame from base 1. The CDR3 regions of human TCRbeta chains were analyzed by immunosequencing. As for how the authors treated the data: TCRs in the repertoires were matched against a reference library of SARS-CoV-2-specific TCRs that had been generated with the MIRA antigen-specificity platform. Breadth was defined as the fraction of unique TCRs that were SARS-CoV-2-associated, and depth was defined as the fraction of total T cells that were SARS-CoV-2-associated. Each spike-specific TCR was assigned to its reactive spike region and to a CD4 or CD8 class using the MIRA data. Log10-transformed breadth and depth values were compared by one-way ANOVA with Sidak's multiple comparisons tests. Sourced from immuneACCESS, this table was stored by TCRdb with only in-frame sequences that have V and J called. A share of the clones is absent; for the studies checked, an unresolved V gene accounts for under half, and the remainder has no known explanation. D and trimming come from the DNA, and the V and J calls and clone size come from that table. Counted in this sample were 100,000 or so clones; roughly 92% of them appeared once. Clones ranked in the top ten supply about 3% of the sample.

As concerns this clone: The antigen it binds to is not known. Per-base qualities were not stored, and no clone one base away is much larger.

This TCR came from an adult who received the AZD1222 COVID-19 vaccine. The rearrangement combines TRBV4-2 with TRBJ1-1; the best D guess is TRBD1, with 6 bases matching. The sample in question was peripheral blood, obtained 28 days after the second AZD1222 dose. The nucleotides read TGTGCCAGCACCCCCGAGGGGGTAAGGAACACTGAAGCTTTCTTT. Its protein reads: CASTPEGVRNTEAFF.